A selection of T cell receptor beta chains follows, all from one sample in a study of early T cells in non-severe SARS-CoV-2 infection. MiXCR, run by TCRdb on the 5' RACE reads, gives a single entry per CDR3 protein. In the table there are some 120,000 distinct CDR3 sequences, 15% of which are singletons. The sample comprised whole blood. The receptors stem from an adult who was a healthcare worker with PCR-confirmed SARS-CoV-2 infection or an uninfected control (not recorded which). Each CDR3 is given with its conserved first and last residue. A D gene is named only where the DNA matches it firmly. Clone size is shown for a subset of rows, as once, few, many or a class of expanded clone.

CDR3: CSAVWNHEQYF
DNA: TGCAGTGCAGTTTGGAATCACGAGCAGTACTTC
length: 11
D: .
V: TRBV20-1
size: .
J: TRBJ2-7

CDR3: CASSLWTSGGDTQYF
DNA: TGTGCCAGCAGTTTATGGACTAGCGGGGGAGATACGCAGTATTTT
length: 15
D: TRBD2
V: TRBV28
size: few
J: TRBJ2-3

CDR3: CASSLVSQTFSYEQYF
DNA: TGTGCCAGCAGTCTAGTGTCGCAGACATTCTCCTACGAGCAGTACTTC
length: 16
D: .
V: TRBV11-2
size: few
J: TRBJ2-7

CDR3: CASTRREVDEQYF
DNA: TGTGCCAGCACCAGAAGGGAAGTCGACGAGCAGTACTTC
length: 13
D: .
V: TRBV12-3/TRBV12-4
size: few
J: TRBJ2-7

CDR3: CVSSTYGTGREKLFF
DNA: TGTGTCAGCAGCACTTACGGGACAGGGCGTGAAAAACTGTTTTTT
length: 15
D: TRBD1
V: TRBV7-6
size: .
J: TRBJ1-4

CDR3: CASAILEETQYF
DNA: TGCGCCAGCGCTATTCTTGAAGAGACCCAGTACTTC
length: 12
D: .
V: TRBV5-1
size: few
J: TRBJ2-5

CDR3: CASSPLAGAGGDTQYF
DNA: TGTGCCAGCAGCCCCCTAGCGGGGGCCGGGGGGGATACGCAGTATTTT
length: 16
D: TRBD2
V: TRBV7-9
size: few
J: TRBJ2-3

CDR3: CASSLGTNTDTQYF
DNA: TGTGCCAGCAGCTTAGGGACTAACACAGATACGCAGTATTTT
length: 14
D: .
V: TRBV7-9
size: .
J: TRBJ2-3

CDR3: CASSSSGSANYEQYF
DNA: TGTGCCAGCAGCTCCTCAGGGTCGGCTAACTACGAGCAGTACTTC
length: 15
D: .
V: TRBV13
size: many
J: TRBJ2-7

CDR3: CASSLEDGTDTQYF
DNA: TGTGCCAGCAGTCTAGAGGACGGTACAGATACGCAGTATTTT
length: 14
D: .
V: TRBV6-6
size: .
J: TRBJ2-3

CDR3: CASRDLLQGGETQYF
DNA: TGTGCCAGCAGAGACCTTCTACAGGGTGGCGAGACCCAGTACTTC
length: 15
D: .
V: TRBV3-1
size: .
J: TRBJ2-5

CDR3: CASGGQPNEKLFF
DNA: TGTGCCAGCGGTGGACAGCCTAATGAAAAACTGTTTTTT
length: 13
D: .
V: TRBV7-2
size: few
J: TRBJ1-4